These 27 T cell receptor beta chains share one sample of origin, sequenced in a study of OX40 agonist ivuxolimab in advanced cancers. TCRdb's copy holds only in-frame clones and misses some; the assay was immunoSEQ multiplex PCR. This table holds 82,000 or so clones, more than 90% found once. The source material was CD4+ or CD8+ T cells sorted from blood, sampled in a trial of the OX40 agonist ivuxolimab. Receptors originate from an adult with an advanced solid tumor such as melanoma, head and neck, liver or kidney cancer.

The chain carries TRBV30 and TRBJ2-1, with TRBD1 matching 8 bases. V lost 2 bases and J lost 6; bases outside the gene matches: 12. This CDR3 comprises 16 residues. CDR1 and CDR2 from the germline V gene are GTSNPN and SVGIG (reference sequence). The CDR3 reads CAWSITDRVGVNEQFF. CDR3 nucleotide sequence: TGTGCCTGGAGTATTACGGACAGGGTAGGGGTCAATGAGCAGTTCTTC.

The chain uses TRBV4-1 and TRBJ2-7; TRBD2 matches at 9 bases. Germline values: CDR1 MGHRA, CDR2 YSYEKL. The CDR3 is 16 residues long. V lost 0 bases, J lost 1 base, and 4 bases stayed unmatched. The CDR3 sequence is CASSQEPAGGSYEQYF. The CDR3 nucleotides are TGCGCCAGCAGCCAAGAACCAGCGGGAGGATCCTACGAGCAGTACTTC.

The rearrangement uses TRBV30 and TRBJ1-1, with no clear D. Per germline, CDR1 GTSNPN and CDR2 SVGIG (reference sequence). The V and J ends lost 5 bases and 6 bases respectively, with 13 bases between them. CDR3 size: 12 residues. The CDR3 sequence is CAWRKGGAEAFF. The CDR3 bases are TGTGCCTGGCGGAAAGGAGGCGCTGAAGCTTTCTTT. Drawing the rest from reference TRBV30 and TRBJ1-1, the complete variable domain is SQTIHQWPATLVQPVGSPLSLECTVEGTSNPNLYWYRQAAGRGLQLLFYSVGIGQISSEVPQNLSASRPQDRQFILSSKKLLLSDSGFYLCAWRKGGAEAFFGQGTRLTVV.

The V call is TRBV6-5, the J call TRBJ1-6; 7 bases are a match to TRBD1. The CDR3 runs 14 residues. J gave up 7 bases and V 6 bases, and 6 bases lay outside the gene matches. The germline V gene has CDR1 MNHEY and CDR2 SVGAGI. CDR3: CASSLRDRNSPLHF. CDR3 nucleotides: TGTGCCAGCAGCCTCCGGGACAGAAATTCACCCCTCCACTTT.

This chain uses TRBV30 with TRBJ1-1; D unresolved. The length of the CDR3 is 13 residues. Trimming pared 2 bases from V and 1 base from J, leaving 8 bases between. CDR1 is GTSNPN and CDR2 is SVGIG in the germline V gene (reference sequence). The CDR3 spells CAWSFGSNTEAFF. In DNA form, the CDR3 reads TGTGCCTGGAGTTTCGGGTCGAACACTGAAGCTTTCTTT.

The CDR3 reads CASSPTEGQGNTEAFF. Here the CDR3 DNA reads TGTGCCAGCTCACCAACCGAGGGACAGGGGAACACTGAAGCTTTCTTT. The chain uses TRBV18 and TRBJ1-1, with TRBD1 matching 9 bases. J gave up 1 base and V 2 bases, and 5 bases lay outside the gene matches. Per the germline V gene, CDR1 is KGHSH and CDR2 is LQKENI. This CDR3 region has 16 residues. Complete variable domain (other parts from reference TRBV18 and TRBJ1-1): NAGVMQNPRHLVRRRGQEARLRCSPMKGHSHVYWYRQLPEEGLKFMVYLQKENIIDESGMPKERFSAEFPKEGPSILRIQQVVRGDSAAYFCASSPTEGQGNTEAFFGQGTRLTVV.

This chain joins TRBV5-1 and TRBJ2-5, with TRBD2 matching 13 bases. Trimming removed 4 bases from V and 4 bases from J; junction bases left unmatched: 4. The CDR3 sequence is 15 residues long. Germline assignment: CDR1 SGHRS and CDR2 YFSETQ. The CDR3 sequence: CASSPGLAGLETQYF. The DNA for the CDR3 is TGCGCCAGCAGCCCGGGACTAGCGGGGCTAGAGACCCAGTACTTC.

The chain carries TRBV30 and TRBJ1-4, with D unclear. Germline V CDR1 and CDR2: GTSNPN, SVGIG (reference sequence). The CDR3 is made up of 14 amino acids. V lost 3 bases, J lost 0 bases, and 8 bases lay in between. The chain's CDR3 is CAWRPTTTNEKLFF. The CDR3 bases are TGTGCCTGGAGACCAACAACAACTAATGAAAAACTGTTTTTT.

As concerns this clone: Other DNA sequences from this sample encode an identical CDR3 as well. This chain uses TRBV6-5 with TRBJ2-1; TRBD2 agrees at 10 bases. In germline, CDR1 is MNHEY, CDR2 SVGAGI. The CDR3 contains 15 residues. V was clipped by 5 bases and J by 2 bases; unmatched bases: 3. The CDR3 region has the DNA TGTGCCAGCAGTCCACTAGCGGGAACCTACAATGAGCAGTTCTTC. It is translated as CASSPLAGTYNEQFF.

The genes are TRBV30 and TRBJ2-5; D is tentatively TRBD1 or TRBD2 (6 bases each). V was cut by 8 bases and J by 5 bases, with 24 bases left in between. The CDR3 consists of 15 residues. CDR1 is GTSNPN, CDR2 SVGIG, per germline (reference sequence). The CDR3 reads CARGTQGIGTETQYF. CDR3 nucleotides: TGTGCCCGCGGGACCCAGGGGATTGGTACCGAGACCCAGTACTTC.

The chain joins TRBV5-6 to TRBJ1-6, with D possibly TRBD1 on 5 matching bases. V lost 3 bases and J 6 bases, leaving 25 bases between the germline ends. This CDR3 spans 19 amino acids. Germline assignment: CDR1 SGHDT and CDR2 YYEEEE. The CDR3 nucleotides read TGTGCCAGCAGCTCTATTTTACGAGGACAAGCCGACCTTAATTCACCCCTCCACTTT. It translates to CASSSILRGQADLNSPLHF.

The chain uses TRBV28 and TRBJ1-2, with D unresolved. CDR3 length: 11 residues. Looked up from germline, CDR1 is MDHEN and CDR2 is SYDVKM. The V and J ends lost 3 bases and 8 bases respectively, with 7 bases between them. Written as DNA, the CDR3 is TGTGCCAGCAGTTTTCGGTTCGGCTACACCTTC. As protein: CASSFRFGYTF.

The gene calls are TRBV9 and TRBJ1-1, with a tentative D call TRBD1 (6 bases). V gave up 1 base and J gave up 1 base, with 17 bases separating them. The CDR3 totals 17 residues. Germline V gene sequence: CDR1 SGDLS, CDR2 YYNGEE. CDR3 nucleotide sequence: TGTGCCAGCAGCGTACCGAGAGAGGGGGGAGGGAACACTGAAGCTTTCTTT. Its translation: CASSVPREGGGNTEAFF.

The rearrangement joins TRBV20-1 to TRBJ1-1; perhaps TRBD1 as D (5 bases). The CDR3 totals 11 residues. Germline V gene data show CDR1 as DFQATT and CDR2 as SNEGSKA (reference sequence). Trimming shortened V by 6 bases and J by 4 bases, and 9 bases separated the two germline ends. CDR3: CSARGGTEAFF. The CDR3 nucleotides are TGCAGTGCGCGGGGCGGCACTGAAGCTTTCTTT.

The V and J genes are TRBV9 and TRBJ2-5; D remains ambiguous. V shed 0 bases and J shed 0 bases, with 9 bases lying between them. This CDR3 is built from 15 residues. Per germline, CDR1 SGDLS and CDR2 YYNGEE. DNA of the CDR3: TGTGCCAGCAGCGTAGGAGGCTCCTACCAAGAGACCCAGTACTTC. Residues: CASSVGGSYQETQYF. Based on the CDR3 plus reference TRBV9 and TRBJ2-5, the full variable domain is DSGVTQTPKHLITATGQRVTLRCSPRSGDLSVYWYQQSLDQGLQFLIQYYNGEERAKGNILERFSAQQFPDLHSELNLSSLELGDSALYFCASSVGGSYQETQYFGPGTRLLVL.

V gene TRBV6-5 combines with J gene TRBJ2-7, with a weak D call TRBD1 (5 bases). The V end was cut by 6 bases, the J end by 0 bases, with 12 bases between. CDR1 and CDR2 (germline): MNHEY, SVGAGI. The CDR3 length is 14 residues. The CDR3 loop is CASRWTSSSYEQYF. CDR3 DNA sequence: TGTGCCAGCAGGTGGACATCTAGCTCCTACGAGCAGTACTTC.

The V gene is TRBV10-3, the J gene TRBJ2-5, with D hard to call. Trimming left V 6 bases short and J 2 bases short, with 10 bases between. CDR1 is ENHRY and CDR2 is SYGVKD in the germline V gene. CDR3 length: 13 amino acids. CDR3 sequence: CAISPGPQETQYF. The CDR3 DNA is TGTGCCATCAGCCCGGGCCCTCAAGAGACCCAGTACTTC.

The gene calls are TRBV5-4 and TRBJ2-3; D is uncertain. Germline V gene sequence: CDR1 SGHNT, CDR2 YYREEE (reference sequence). V was trimmed by 2 bases and J by 3 bases, leaving 7 bases between them. This CDR3 spans 13 amino acids. The CDR3 loop reads CASSLLGTDTQYF. The CDR3 region has the DNA TGTGCCAGCAGCTTACTGGGTACAGATACGCAGTATTTT.

The chain couples TRBV6-5 to TRBJ1-2; weak D call: TRBD1 (5 bases). V gave up 8 bases and J gave up 8 bases, with 12 bases separating them. The germline V gene has CDR1 MNHEY and CDR2 SVGAGI. The CDR3 totals 11 residues. The CDR3 loop is CASREWGGYTF. As DNA, the CDR3 is TGTGCCAGCCGCGAGTGGGGCGGCTACACCTTC.

The sample holds one count of this clone. The rearrangement joins TRBV7-9 to TRBJ2-7; 9 nucleotides align to TRBD1. Germline assignment: CDR1 SEHNR and CDR2 FQNEAQ (reference sequence). Unmatched junction bases numbered 14, after V lost 5 bases and J lost 3 bases. The CDR3 sequence is 17 residues long. Here the CDR3 DNA reads TGTGCCAGCAGCCGAAACTCCGGGACAGGGACCCTCTACGAGCAGTACTTC. Translation: CASSRNSGTGTLYEQYF.

The DNA of the CDR3 is TGTGCCTGTGGGAGGCCCCTCCACGAGCAGTACTTC. The encoded protein is CACGRPLHEQYF. The J gene is TRBJ2-7, the V gene TRBV30; possibly TRBD2 for D (6 bases). Germline lookup yields CDR1 GTSNPN and CDR2 SVGIG (reference sequence). The CDR3 is made up of 12 amino acids. The germline V and J ends were trimmed by 6 bases and 5 bases, with 14 bases remaining between them.

This chain links TRBV5-1 with TRBJ2-1; 8 nucleotides line up with TRBD2. Trimming took 3 bases from V and 0 from J; bases not matched to a gene: 17. The CDR3 runs 20 residues. From germline, CDR1 is SGHRS and CDR2 YFSETQ. In DNA, the CDR3 is TGCGCCAGCAGCTGGGCCCCCAGCGGGAGAAATTGGGGCTCCTACAATGAGCAGTTCTTC. This translates into CASSWAPSGRNWGSYNEQFF.

The chain combines TRBV19 with TRBJ2-3, with no clear D. Germline loops: CDR1 LNHDA, CDR2 SQIVND (reference sequence). The CDR3 is made up of 13 amino acids. With 7 bases removed from V and 2 bases from J, the gap between germline ends came to 10 bases. CDR3 protein: CASKPFTTDTQYF. The CDR3 DNA reads as TGTGCCAGTAAGCCCTTCACCACAGATACGCAGTATTTT.

The V and J genes are TRBV27 and TRBJ2-3; no reliable D call. V gave up 6 bases and J gave up 0 bases, with 7 bases separating them. This CDR3 comprises 13 residues. Germline CDR1 and CDR2: MNHEY and SMNVEV (reference sequence). CDR3 DNA: TGTGCCAGCAGCAGTCCAAGCACAGATACGCAGTATTTT. Translation gives CASSSPSTDTQYF.

This clone appeared a few times. CDR3 nucleotides: TGTGCCAGCAGCTTAGGAGTGAGCTCCTACAATGAGCAGTTCTTC. The encoded protein is CASSLGVSSYNEQFF. This chain joins TRBV7-2 and TRBJ2-1; D uncertain. Deletions cut 1 base from V and 0 bases from J, with 7 bases between. Germline CDR1 is SGHTA and CDR2 is FQGNSA. The CDR3 spans 15 residues.

The gene calls are TRBV30 and TRBJ2-3; D not certain. Germline CDR1 and CDR2: GTSNPN and SVGIG (reference sequence). The V end was cut by 0 bases, the J end by 3 bases, with 4 bases between. This CDR3 comprises 12 residues. The CDR3 DNA follows: TGTGCCTGGAGTGTCTTAACAGATACGCAGTATTTT. Its protein is CAWSVLTDTQYF.

The chain has TRBV10-2 and TRBJ2-3; D perhaps matches TRBD1 (5 bases). This CDR3 has 15 amino acids. Trimming cost V 8 bases and J 4 bases, with 19 bases left between them. CDR1 WSHSY and CDR2 SAAADI come from the germline V gene. CDR3 sequence (DNA): TGCGCCAGCCGGACAACTGCACCGAGCTCAGATACGCAGTATTTT. As protein: CASRTTAPSSDTQYF.